Each of the 25 T cell receptor beta chains below was sequenced from the same sample in a study of glioma-infiltrating T cells after dendritic cell vaccination. The protocol was immunoSEQ multiplex PCR, while the TCRdb copy is restricted to in-frame clones and leaves out a portion. The table records about 49,000 clones, about 85% of them present only once. Specimen: blood, collected before dendritic cell vaccination. The origin of the receptors is a human donor with glioblastoma.

The chain is built from TRBV11-1 and TRBJ2-7; unclear D gene. This CDR3 contains 14 residues. The germline gives CDR1 SGHAT, CDR2 FQDESV (reference sequence). Trimming took 1 base from V and 3 from J, leaving 10 bases between them. The chain's CDR3 is CASSLESPSYEQYF. The CDR3, as DNA: TGTGCCAGCAGCTTAGAGTCCCCTAGCTACGAGCAGTACTTC.

This clone was seen a handful of times. The chain has TRBV19 and TRBJ1-4; D unclear. The CDR3 runs to 14 residues. CDR1 and CDR2 from the germline V gene are LNHDA and SQIVND (reference sequence). V was cut by 10 bases and J by 7 bases, with 19 bases left in between. DNA for the CDR3: TGTGCCACCCGGCTGGAGGGTTTGGGTGAAAAACTGTTTTTT. Its translation: CATRLEGLGEKLFF.

The chain is built from TRBV29-1 and TRBJ1-1; the D gene is possibly TRBD1 (5 bases). Germline assignment: CDR1 SQVTM and CDR2 ANQGSEA. The CDR3 contains 13 residues. The V and J ends lost 3 bases and 1 base respectively, with 9 bases between them. CDR3 DNA: TGCAGCGTTGAGGGGCACCCGAACACTGAAGCTTTCTTT. Protein: CSVEGHPNTEAFF.

The CDR3 loop reads CASSVGSGEGNTIYF. DNA for the CDR3: TGTGCCAGCAGCGTAGGGTCAGGCGAAGGAAACACCATATATTTT. The rearrangement uses TRBV9 and TRBJ1-3; no definite D call. The germline CDR1 and CDR2 sequences are SGDLS and YYNGEE. V shed 0 bases and J shed 4 bases, with 11 bases lying between them. The CDR3 extends over 15 amino acids.

The V gene is TRBV4-2, the J gene TRBJ1-3; D is unclear. V shed 4 bases and J shed 0 bases, with 13 bases lying between them. CDR1 is LGHNA and CDR2 is YNFKEQ in the germline V gene. This CDR3 comprises 16 residues. CDR3 sequence reads: CASSRNSGLSGNTIYF. The CDR3 nucleotides are TGTGCCAGCAGCCGGAACAGCGGGCTCTCTGGAAACACCATATATTTT.

This chain uses TRBV6-5 with TRBJ2-7; no clear D gene. Germline assignment: CDR1 MNHEY and CDR2 SVGAGI. Trimming took off 1 base at V and 2 bases at J, with 6 bases between the two ends. The CDR3 runs to 13 residues. DNA of the CDR3: TGTGCCAGCAGTTACTTTGCGGCCTACGAGCAGTACTTC. Protein product: CASSYFAAYEQYF.

Turning to this clone: At one end, the junction sequence differs from germline, possibly due to a read error. This chain links TRBV19 with TRBJ1-5; 12 bases fit TRBD1. This CDR3 region has 14 residues. From germline, CDR1 is LNHDA and CDR2 SQIVND (reference sequence). CDR3 sequence: CASRGTGGNQPQHF. CDR3 nucleotide sequence: TGTGCCAGTAGGGGGACAGGGGGCAACCAGCCCCAGCATTTT.

The chain has TRBV6-5 and TRBJ1-5, with 8 positions matching TRBD1. In germline, CDR1 is MNHEY, CDR2 SVGAGI. Trimming cost V 3 bases and J 2 bases; bases outside gene matches: 6. The CDR3 length is 16 residues. CDR3 nucleotides: TGTGCCAGCAGTTATTCGGGGGGACAGGGCAATCAGCCCCAGCATTTT. It encodes CASSYSGGQGNQPQHF.

The chain has TRBV7-8 and TRBJ1-2, with unresolved D. From germline, CDR1 is SGHVS and CDR2 FQNEAQ. The V end lost 1 base, the J end lost 7 bases, and 13 bases lay between the germline ends. The CDR3 length is 14 residues. CDR3 in amino acids: CASSLGRVLAGYTF. The CDR3 DNA reads as TGTGCCAGCAGCTTAGGGAGGGTACTGGCTGGCTACACCTTC.

V is TRBV15 and J is TRBJ1-1; D possibly corresponds to TRBD1 (6 bases). From germline, CDR1 is LNHNV and CDR2 YYDKDF (reference sequence). This CDR3 spans 15 amino acids. Between the trimmed V and J ends, which lost 7 bases and 3 bases, there was a span of 18 bases. The CDR3, as DNA: TGTGCCACCACCAAGGGGGGGCTTGGGGACACTGAAGCTTTCTTT. It codes for CATTKGGLGDTEAFF. The complete variable domain, with remaining parts taken from reference TRBV15 and TRBJ1-1, reads DAMVIQNPRYQVTQFGKPVTLSCSQTLNHNVMYWYQQKSSQAPKLLFHYYDKDFNNEADTPDNFQSRRPNTSFCFLDIRSPGLGDTAMYLCATTKGGLGDTEAFFGQGTRLTVV.

This clone was detected only once. J is TRBJ2-6 and V is TRBV7-3, with 7 bases fitting TRBD1. The junction had 7 bases not matched to a gene; V was cut back by 5 bases and J by 0 bases. From germline, CDR1 is SGHTA and CDR2 FQGTGA. This CDR3 has 17 amino acids. The CDR3 loop reads CASSMTGNPSGANVLTF. The CDR3 bases are TGTGCCAGCAGCATGACAGGGAACCCCTCTGGGGCCAACGTCCTGACTTTC.

V gene TRBV5-1 combines with J gene TRBJ1-1; maybe TRBD1 (5 bases). The V and J ends lost 1 base and 1 base respectively, with 11 bases between them. Germline V gene sequence: CDR1 SGHRS, CDR2 YFSETQ. The CDR3 is made up of 15 amino acids. CDR3 sequence reads: CASSLKARENTEAFF. The CDR3 DNA reads TGCGCCAGCAGCTTGAAGGCCAGGGAGAACACTGAAGCTTTCTTT.

CDR3 residues: CASSPDRGQSGGYTF. The CDR3 nucleotides are TGTGCCAGCAGCCCGGACAGGGGGCAATCGGGGGGCTACACCTTC. The J gene is TRBJ1-2, the V gene TRBV7-2, with 11 bases aligning to TRBD1. Germline V CDR1 and CDR2: SGHTA, FQGNSA. After removal of 5 bases from V and 8 bases from J, the junction contained 10 bases not matched to a gene. CDR3 length: 15 amino acids.

The chain has TRBV7-9 and TRBJ2-7, with 8 bases aligning to TRBD2. From germline, CDR1 is SEHNR and CDR2 FQNEAQ (reference sequence). The CDR3 spans 14 residues. J gave up 3 bases and V 5 bases, and 6 bases lay outside the gene matches. CDR3 protein: CASSPRTSNYEQYF. As DNA, the CDR3 is TGTGCCAGCAGCCCCCGGACTAGCAACTACGAGCAGTACTTC.

This clone was seen a single time. The chain is built from TRBV7-9 and TRBJ1-1, with D maybe TRBD1 (5 bases). CDR3 length: 14 amino acids. Germline loops: CDR1 SEHNR, CDR2 FQNEAQ (reference sequence). V was clipped by 5 bases and J by 0 bases, with 10 bases between them. The chain's CDR3 is CASSLGHMNTEAFF. For the CDR3, the DNA is TGTGCCAGCAGCCTCGGACATATGAACACTGAAGCTTTCTTT.

As to this clone: The same CDR3 also results from other DNA sequences found in this sample. The V and J genes are TRBV5-4 and TRBJ2-7, with 8 positions matching TRBD2. CDR3 size: 14 residues. Germline V gene lookup returns CDR1 SGHNT and CDR2 YYREEE (reference sequence). J gave up 5 bases and V 3 bases, and 7 bases lay outside the gene matches. The CDR3 reads CASSSRTSRDEQYF. The CDR3 DNA reads as TGTGCCAGCAGCTCCCGGACTAGCAGGGACGAGCAGTACTTC.

V usage is TRBV28 and J usage is TRBJ1-2; possibly TRBD1 for D (5 bases). The V gene lost 2 bases and the J gene lost 4 bases, with 11 bases spanning the gap. CDR3 length: 14 residues. Germline CDR1 and CDR2: MDHEN and SYDVKM. CDR3 protein: CASSLVGEVYGYTF. As DNA, the CDR3 is TGTGCCAGCAGTTTAGTAGGGGAGGTCTATGGCTACACCTTC.

This sequence joins TRBV5-8 and TRBJ2-7; 7 bases are shared with TRBD1. In germline, CDR1 is SGHTS, CDR2 YDEGEE. With 4 bases clipped from V and 0 bases from J, the junction kept 7 bases outside the gene matches. This CDR3 region has 15 residues. The CDR3 protein is CASSPRWDSSYEQYF. CDR3 DNA: TGTGCCAGCAGCCCACGCTGGGACAGCTCCTACGAGCAGTACTTC.

The gene calls are TRBV15 and TRBJ2-3, with D possibly TRBD2 on 6 matching bases. The CDR3 spans 13 residues. V dropped 4 bases and J dropped 6 bases, with 11 bases sitting between them. Per germline, CDR1 LNHNV and CDR2 YYDKDF (reference sequence). The CDR3 loop reads CATSTPGGDTQYF. The CDR3 DNA sequence: TGTGCCACCAGCACACCTGGGGGGGATACGCAGTATTTT.

The chain uses TRBV11-2 and TRBJ2-5, with D unresolved. The CDR3 runs 16 residues. The germline V gene encodes CDR1 SGHAT and CDR2 FQNNGV. Trimming took 5 bases from V and 2 from J, leaving 18 bases between them. In DNA, the CDR3 is TGTGCCAGCAGCCCAACCTCGACAACCAAGCAAGAGACCCAGTACTTC. It codes for CASSPTSTTKQETQYF.

The chain is built from TRBV5-1 and TRBJ2-1, with TRBD2 matching over 8 bases. CDR1 SGHRS and CDR2 YFSETQ come from the germline V gene. There are 13 residues in the CDR3. J lost 7 bases, V lost 4 bases, and 4 bases had no gene match. CDR3 nucleotide sequence: TGCGCCAGCAGCCTCGGGACTAGTAATGAGCAGTTCTTC. It encodes CASSLGTSNEQFF.

V usage is TRBV19 and J usage is TRBJ2-3; D is unclear. Trimming shortened V by 2 bases and J by 4 bases, and 4 bases separated the two germline ends. The CDR3 spans 12 residues. Germline lookup yields CDR1 LNHDA and CDR2 SQIVND (reference sequence). Here the CDR3 DNA reads TGTGCCAGTAGTATACCGGCAGATACGCAGTATTTT. It encodes CASSIPADTQYF.

The chain employs TRBV5-1 and TRBJ2-1, with 10 positions matching TRBD1. Germline CDR1 SGHRS, CDR2 YFSETQ. The CDR3 runs 16 residues. After removal of 4 bases from V and 1 base from J, the junction contained 5 bases not matched to a gene. The CDR3 DNA reads TGCGCCAGCAGCATCTCGGGACAGGGGTCCTACAATGAGCAGTTCTTC. Its protein product is CASSISGQGSYNEQFF.

The V gene is TRBV7-2, the J gene TRBJ1-4; TRBD1 matches at 9 bases. V was pared by 0 bases and J by 8 bases, with 4 bases of the junction left unmatched. The CDR3 is 15 residues long. Germline CDR1 SGHTA, CDR2 FQGNSA. Here the CDR3 reads CASSLAGTGQEKLFF. The CDR3 coding sequence is TGTGCCAGCAGCTTAGCAGGGACAGGGCAAGAAAAACTGTTTTTT.

The chain has TRBV11-3 and TRBJ2-7; no clear D gene. Germline V lookup: CDR1 SGHNT, CDR2 YENEEA. V lost 5 bases and J lost 6, with 14 bases in between. The CDR3 has 13 amino acids. CDR3 DNA: TGTGCCAGCAGCCCTACAGCTTACAGCGAGCAGTACTTC. This sequence encodes CASSPTAYSEQYF.